There are a few counts of the clone carrying this TCR beta chain. Its specificity is not known. These data originate in a study of cytomegalovirus exposure and HLA in healthy donors. Study context: Drawn from HLA-typed donors, approximately 85 million unique TCRs were held in an early data release.

Trimming took 4 bases from V and 8 from J; bases not matched to a gene: 11. CDR3 length: 16 residues. Germline V lookup: CDR1 MDHEN, CDR2 SYDVKM. The study's findings and limits: The Asian-associated ancestry cluster reportedly had fewer N-insertions than the approximately 700-donor mean in a later analysis.

A multiplex PCR was run with 60 Vbeta primers and 13 Jbeta primers. Clones were sequenced by immunoSEQ multiplex PCR, and TCRdb holds only the in-frame ones, with some missing. The sample yields some 170,000 clones, over 75% seen once. This clonotype was obtained from a woman aged 18-29 years in good health and CMV-seronegative. V gene TRBV28 combines with J gene TRBJ1-4, with 9 bases that match TRBD1. Sequenced material: PBMCs. This CDR3 reads CASSSTSGTGREKLFF. The CDR3 coding sequence is TGTGCCAGCAGTTCAACTTCCGGGACAGGGCGGGAAAAACTGTTTTTT.